These T cell receptor beta chains were read from a single sample in a study of identical twins. One entry per CDR3 protein results from TCRdb running MiXCR on the 5' RACE reads. The sample records 550,000 to 700,000 distinct CDR3 sequences, approximately 22% being singletons. The same sample was also used in a study of T cells expressing NK-cell markers.

Sequenced input: PBMCs. The receptors were gathered from a woman under 30 in good health. The CDR3 runs from the conserved cysteine through the conserved F or W. The D gene is left open where the match is weak. Clone size is shown for a subset of rows, as once, few, many or a class of expanded clone.

clone_size j_call v_call d_call cdr3_aa cdr3_nt
. TRBJ2-2 TRBV25-1 TRBD2 CASSERGTSGRKKNTGELFF TGTGCCAGCAGTGAACGGGGGACTAGCGGGAGAAAAAAGAACACCGGGGAGCTGTTTTTT
. TRBJ2-1 TRBV20-1 TRBD1 CSARDPRTGGWNEQFF TGCAGTGCTAGAGACCCCCGGACAGGGGGCTGGAATGAGCAGTTCTTC
. TRBJ2-1 TRBV20-1 TRBD2 CSAPPSLAGGLYNEQFF TGCAGTGCACCGCCCAGCCTCGCGGGGGGGTTATACAATGAGCAGTTCTTC
few TRBJ2-5 TRBV7-2 . CASSRERQSQYF TGTGCCAGCAGCCGGGAGAGGCAGTCCCAGTACTTC
. TRBJ2-5 TRBV24-1 . CATSDSRAPVETQYF TGTGCCACCAGTGATTCGCGGGCCCCAGTGGAGACCCAGTACTTC
. TRBJ1-2 TRBV28 . CASGRGGSGVGYTF TGTGCCAGCGGAAGAGGGGGTTCCGGAGTTGGCTACACCTTC
. TRBJ1-5 TRBV12-5 TRBD1 CASGVQSGQVIQPQHF TGTGCTAGTGGTGTACAAAGTGGACAGGTTATTCAGCCCCAGCATTTT
many TRBJ2-1 TRBV6-5 . CASSYSPATPEQFF TGTGCCAGCAGTTACTCCCCTGCCACACCTGAGCAGTTCTTC
few TRBJ1-2 TRBV6-5 . CASSYGVRNYGYTF TGTGCCAGCAGTTACGGGGTCAGGAACTATGGCTACACCTTC
. TRBJ2-1 TRBV9 . CASTEGLTTYNEQFF TGTGCCAGCACCGAGGGCCTTACAACTTACAATGAGCAGTTCTTC
few TRBJ1-5 TRBV5-1 . CASSLVPGETQHF TGCGCCAGCAGCTTGGTGCCCGGTGAAACCCAGCATTTT
. TRBJ2-3 TRBV6-1 TRBD1 CASDRGGSTDTQYF TGTGCCAGTGACAGGGGGGGATCCACAGATACGCAGTATTTT
. TRBJ2-7 TRBV7-7 . CASSPSPRETYEQYF TGTGCTAGCAGCCCATCCCCGCGAGAAACCTACGAGCAGTACTTC